Shown below are 14 T cell receptor beta chains from a single sample sequenced in a study of CD8+ T cells in alopecia areata. Following extraction, RNA underwent reverse transcription to cDNA, which served as the sequencing template. Sequenced by immunoSEQ multiplex PCR; TCRdb stores in-frame clones only, minus some. The table shows 200,000 or so clones, with less than 45% occurring only once. Indicated treatment: oral pan-JAK inhibitor, 5-10 mg twice daily. This specimen was CD4+ T cells sorted from blood, taken between weeks 30 and 35, from a patient treated with tofacitinib. The receptors come from a human donor with alopecia areata.

This clone was observed a single time. This chain connects TRBV5-8 to TRBJ1-2; D not certain. There are 15 residues in the CDR3. Germline assignment: CDR1 SGHTS and CDR2 YDEGEE. The V end was cut by 4 bases, the J end by 0 bases, with 13 bases between. CDR3 loop: CASSPYLRTNYGYTF. The CDR3 bases are TGTGCCAGCAGCCCATACCTACGGACTAACTATGGCTACACCTTC.

The chain's CDR3 is CASSVDPRGRGGDYGYTF. DNA for the CDR3: TGTGCCAGCAGCGTAGACCCACGGGGCCGCGGTGGGGACTATGGCTACACCTTC. The V gene is TRBV9, the J gene TRBJ1-2; D might be TRBD1 (5 bases). The CDR3 is made up of 18 amino acids. The germline V and J ends were trimmed by 0 bases and 3 bases, with 21 bases remaining between them. The germline gives CDR1 SGDLS, CDR2 YYNGEE.

V gene TRBV9 combines with J gene TRBJ2-7; 10 nucleotides match TRBD1. The V gene's germline CDR1 is SGDLS and CDR2 YYNGEE. The CDR3 extends over 15 amino acids. The ends lost 3 bases at V and 6 bases at J; junction bases unmatched: 9. CDR3 bases: TGTGCCAGCAGCGACACCGGGACAGGGGACTTCGAGCAGTACTTC. Translation gives CASSDTGTGDFEQYF.

This chain uses TRBV2 with TRBJ2-3; 7 nucleotides agree with TRBD1. CDR1 is SNHLY and CDR2 is FYNNEI in the germline V gene. The trim removed 6 bases at V and 1 base at J, leaving 7 bases unmatched. The CDR3 covers 15 residues. The CDR3, as DNA: TGTGCCAGCAGCGCACAGGGGACACGCACAGATACGCAGTATTTT. It codes for CASSAQGTRTDTQYF.

CDR3: CAWATEGSEKLFF. In DNA form, the CDR3 reads TGTGCCTGGGCGACAGAGGGAAGTGAAAAACTGTTTTTT. J is TRBJ1-4 and V is TRBV30; D might be TRBD1 (5 bases). CDR1 and CDR2 (germline): GTSNPN, SVGIG (reference sequence). The germline V and J ends were trimmed by 5 bases and 7 bases, with 14 bases remaining between them. The CDR3 runs to 13 residues. The full variable domain, rest sourced from reference TRBV30 and TRBJ1-4, is SQTIHQWPATLVQPVGSPLSLECTVEGTSNPNLYWYRQAAGRGLQLLFYSVGIGQISSEVPQNLSASRPQDRQFILSSKKLLLSDSGFYLCAWATEGSEKLFFGSGTQLSVL.

The rearrangement links TRBV5-1 to TRBJ2-7; no definite D call. The V gene lost 0 bases and the J gene lost 2 bases, with 6 bases spanning the gap. The V gene's germline CDR1 is SGHRS and CDR2 YFSETQ. The CDR3 is made up of 13 amino acids. The DNA for the CDR3 is TGCGCCAGCAGCTTGGACAACCCCTACGAGCAGTACTTC. It specifies CASSLDNPYEQYF.

The chain carries TRBV30 and TRBJ1-1; 10 bases match TRBD1. In germline, CDR1 is GTSNPN, CDR2 SVGIG (reference sequence). The CDR3 extends over 14 amino acids. Losses at the gene ends were 3 bases for V and 5 bases for J; bases not matched to a gene: 6. Here the CDR3 DNA reads TGTGCCTGGAGGACAGGGGGCGGTCGAACTGAAGCTTTCTTT. It codes for CAWRTGGGRTEAFF.

V gene TRBV29-1 combines with J gene TRBJ2-1; 9 bases align to TRBD1. The CDR3 contains 15 residues. The germline V gene encodes CDR1 SQVTM and CDR2 ANQGSEA. V trimming: 6 bases; J trimming: 0 bases; junction bases outside the gene matches: 6. The CDR3 is CSVEGQGYSYNEQFF. The CDR3 coding sequence is TGCAGCGTGGAGGGACAGGGCTACTCCTACAATGAGCAGTTCTTC.

This clone appeared a single time. The J gene is TRBJ2-1, the V gene TRBV7-6; 7 bases map to TRBD2. The CDR3 is 17 amino acids. Per the germline V gene, CDR1 is SGHVS and CDR2 is FNYEAQ. The ends lost 4 bases at V and 0 bases at J; junction bases unmatched: 9. CDR3 in amino acids: CASSSRLGGGSYNEQFF. CDR3 DNA sequence: TGTGCCAGCAGCTCCCGCCTTGGGGGGGGCTCCTACAATGAGCAGTTCTTC.

V gene TRBV29-1 combines with J gene TRBJ1-2; D is possibly TRBD1 (5 bases). The CDR3 spans 15 residues. V lost 4 bases to trimming and J lost 3 bases, with 18 bases between them. Germline V gives CDR1 SQVTM, CDR2 ANQGSEA. CDR3 amino acids: CSVGARGEGHYGYTF. CDR3 nucleotide sequence: TGCAGCGTTGGAGCCCGAGGGGAGGGACACTATGGCTACACCTTC. Supplemented by reference TRBV29-1 and TRBJ1-2, the full variable domain reads SAVISQKPSRDICQRGTSLTIQCQVDSQVTMMFWYRQQPGQSLTLIATANQGSEATYESGFVIDKFPISRPNLTFSTLTVSNMSPEDSSIYLCSVGARGEGHYGYTFGSGTRLTVV.

This clone was seen more than once but under ten times. The chain recombines TRBV4-1 with TRBJ1-3; D uncertain. V was pared by 5 bases and J by 1 base, with 9 bases between. CDR1 is MGHRA and CDR2 is YSYEKL in the germline V gene. CDR3 length: 14 amino acids. The CDR3 spells CASSTERSGNTIYF. CDR3 DNA sequence: TGCGCCAGCAGCACCGAGAGGTCTGGAAACACCATATATTTT.

The chain recombines TRBV2 with TRBJ2-3; D possibly corresponds to TRBD1 (5 bases). The V gene lost 6 bases and the J gene lost 5 bases, with 15 bases spanning the gap. Germline V gene data show CDR1 as SNHLY and CDR2 as FYNNEI. There are 14 residues in the CDR3. CDR3 amino acids: CASRGRVILDTQYF. The CDR3 region has the DNA TGTGCCAGCAGGGGCAGGGTAATACTAGATACGCAGTATTTT.

This sequence joins TRBV14 and TRBJ1-3; D possibly corresponds to TRBD1 (6 bases). The CDR3 has 15 residues. Germline V lookup: CDR1 SGHDN, CDR2 FVKESK. V was pared by 0 bases and J by 4 bases, with 10 bases between. The CDR3 coding sequence is TGTGCCAGCAGCCAAGATCGGACAGAAGGAAACACCATATATTTT. Translation gives CASSQDRTEGNTIYF.

This sequence joins TRBV30 and TRBJ1-4; 7 nucleotides align to TRBD1. Germline V gives CDR1 GTSNPN, CDR2 SVGIG (reference sequence). The CDR3 is 16 residues long. Trimming removed 3 bases from V and 0 bases from J; junction bases left unmatched: 7. CDR3 protein: CAWSRDSFATNEKLFF. In DNA, the CDR3 is TGTGCCTGGAGCCGGGACAGTTTTGCAACTAATGAAAAACTGTTTTTT.